This T cell receptor (beta chain) was sequenced in a study of T cells after yellow fever vaccination. Whole-study findings and limits: The booster saw the reappearance of most primary-vaccination clones (about 95% CD4, 88% CD8).

TCRdb re-called the 5' RACE reads through MiXCR, storing one row per CDR3 protein. The data show 310,000 or so distinct CDR3 sequences, with 6.8% seen just once and roughly a sixth held by the top ten. About this clonotype itself: Its target is not known.

In germline, CDR1 is SEHNR, CDR2 FQNEAQ (reference sequence). V lost 3 bases, J lost 4 bases, and 7 bases stayed unmatched. This CDR3 has 15 amino acids. The chain employs TRBV7-9 and TRBJ1-2; 8 bases agree with TRBD1. The sequence was collected from a man between 18 and 29 years old who received the YFV17D yellow fever vaccine. Source: PBMCs, taken more than 35 days after the first yellow fever vaccination. The CDR3 DNA sequence: TGTGCCAGCAGCTTTGGCAGGGGGCCCATCTATGGCTACACCTTC. Protein sequence: CASSFGRGPIYGYTF. The full variable domain, completed using reference TRBV7-9 and TRBJ1-2, is DTGVSQNPRHKITKRGQNVTFRCDPISEHNRLYWYRQTLGQGPEFLTYFQNEAQLEKSRLLSDRFSAERPKGSFSTLEIQRTEQGDSAMYLCASSFGRGPIYGYTFGSGTRLTVV.